This T cell receptor (beta chain) originates from a study of identical twins. TCRdb re-derived calls from the 5' RACE reads in MiXCR, one entry per CDR3 protein. In the table there are about 430,000 distinct CDR3 sequences, roughly 18% of which are singletons. CDR1 and CDR2 (germline): SEHNR, FQNEAQ (reference sequence). Trimming left V 5 bases short and J 7 bases short, with 18 bases between. The CDR3 sequence is 14 residues long. The gene calls are TRBV7-9 and TRBJ2-7, with D uncertain. This receptor was identified in a man aged 50 to 59 in good health. What was sequenced was naive T cells sorted from blood. The CDR3 loop is CASSPSGRPLEQYF. In nucleotides, the CDR3 is TGTGCCAGCAGCCCGTCCGGACGCCCTCTGGAGCAGTACTTC.